These 3 T cell receptor beta chains share one sample of origin, sequenced in a study of T cells in tuberculosis. Data came from immunoSEQ multiplex PCR; TCRdb stores just in-frame clones and leaves some out. The profile shows about 29,000 clones, around 90% of them singletons. The sequenced sample consisted of PBMCs. The receptors here all came from a donor aged 10-29 years with latent tuberculosis or without tuberculosis infection.

This clone was counted a single time. This sequence joins TRBV19 and TRBJ2-2, with 7 bases identical to TRBD2. This CDR3 region has 15 residues. The V gene end was trimmed by 5 bases and the J gene end by 4 bases; junction bases not matched to a gene: 7. CDR1 is LNHDA and CDR2 is SQIVND in the germline V gene (reference sequence). The CDR3 nucleotides read TGTGCCAGTAGTTTTTCAGGGACTACCACCGGGGAGCTGTTTTTT. This sequence encodes CASSFSGTTTGELFF.

The chain employs TRBV29-1 and TRBJ1-1; D gene ambiguous. This CDR3 has 13 amino acids. CDR1 is SQVTM and CDR2 is ANQGSEA in the germline V gene. Trimming shortened V by 5 bases and J by 5 bases, and 15 bases separated the two germline ends. The CDR3 DNA reads as TGCAGCGTTCAACCCTTCGGGGTGACTGAAGCTTTCTTT. Residues: CSVQPFGVTEAFF.

The V call is TRBV28, the J call TRBJ2-2; unclear D gene. This CDR3 has 13 amino acids. V lost 2 bases to trimming and J lost 4 bases, with 5 bases between them. Per the germline V gene, CDR1 is MDHEN and CDR2 is SYDVKM. The CDR3 sequence: CASSLVSTGELFF. CDR3 nucleotide sequence: TGTGCCAGCAGTTTAGTCAGCACCGGGGAGCTGTTTTTT.